This record covers a single T cell receptor (beta chain). The data belong to a study of T cells in Graves' hyperthyroidism and ophthalmopathy. The CDR3 consists of 14 residues. Germline CDR1 and CDR2: MNHEY and SVGEGT. RNA transcripts gave rise to amplified TCR beta CDR3 regions. Researchers ran a first-round RT-PCR on the TCR CDR3 using the HTBI primer set. TCRdb re-called the multiplex PCR reads with MiXCR, one entry per CDR3 protein. The sample contains under 40,000 distinct CDR3 sequences, 50% to 55% of which appear only once. The sequence was obtained from a man between 40 and 49 years old with Graves' ophthalmopathy. The gene calls are TRBV6-2 or TRBV6-3 and TRBJ2-1; TRBD1 matches at 7 bases. The sequenced sample consisted of blood. The CDR3 is CARERQGRNNEQFF. CDR3 DNA sequence: TGTGCTAGAGAGAGACAGGGTCGAAACAATGAGCAGTTCTTC.